What follows are 17 T cell receptor beta chains derived from one specimen sequenced in a study of Ad26.COV2.S vaccination and SARS-CoV-2 variants (dated by TCRdb to the early 2020s). The library was built by means of the immunoSEQ multiplex PCR assay. The source is immuneACCESS, and TCRdb retained only in-frame sequences with V and J called. Part of the clones is not carried over; for the studies checked, unresolved V genes explain less than half of this, and the remainder is unexplained. The sample table lists fewer than 900,000 clones, roughly 90% of them with a count of one. The top ten constitute approximately 1.5% of the sample. The treatment or condition label here, explained by the study, means: around 19 received Ad26.COV2.S at low or high dose, single or two shots; several received placebo; per-sample allocation not given. For vaccine and placebo recipients, the sequenced repertoires came from samples collected on day 63 after the first injection.

This specimen was peripheral blood, taken in a trial of Ad26.COV2.S vaccine versus placebo. These receptors were obtained from a person between 18 and 60 years old who received the Ad26.COV2.S COVID-19 vaccine or a placebo.

V and J are TRBV12-5 and TRBJ1-2; the D is unclear. Looked up from germline, CDR1 is LGHNT and CDR2 is FRNRAP. Deletions cut 1 base from V and 6 bases from J, with 6 bases between. This CDR3 spans 12 amino acids. The CDR3 nucleotides read TGTGCTAGTGGTTTGGGAGGTGATGGCTACACCTTC. Amino acid sequence: CASGLGGDGYTF.

The chain combines TRBV25-1 with TRBJ2-7; 9 nucleotides agree with TRBD1. This CDR3 is 14 amino acids long. The ends lost 4 bases at V and 2 bases at J; junction bases unmatched: 3. Germline V gene lookup returns CDR1 MGHDK and CDR2 SYGVNS. CDR3 DNA: TGTGCCAGCAGTGCGGGACAGGGTCCCTACGAGCAGTACTTC. This codes for CASSAGQGPYEQYF.

This chain joins TRBV5-6 and TRBJ2-7; 13 bases agree with TRBD2. Trimming took 3 bases from V and 5 from J; bases not matched to a gene: 11. CDR3 length equals 17 residues. Germline assignment: CDR1 SGHDT and CDR2 YYEEEE. CDR3 residues: CASSSGLAGVYTDEQYF. As DNA, the CDR3 is TGTGCCAGCAGCTCCGGACTAGCGGGAGTTTACACCGACGAGCAGTACTTC.

This chain uses TRBV2 with TRBJ2-1; 7 bases are shared with TRBD1. V lost 4 bases and J lost 4; bases outside the gene matches: 4. The CDR3 is made up of 14 amino acids. The germline gives CDR1 SNHLY, CDR2 FYNNEI. CDR3 amino acids: CASSGDSLYNEQFF. The CDR3 bases are TGTGCCAGCAGTGGGGACAGTTTGTACAATGAGCAGTTCTTC.

The chain combines TRBV27 with TRBJ1-1, with a weak D call TRBD1 (5 bases). This CDR3 is built from 13 residues. Germline-derived CDR1 and CDR2 are MNHEY and SMNVEV (reference sequence). The V end was cut by 8 bases, the J end by 4 bases, with 14 bases between. The CDR3 spells CASQGDGSTEAFF. CDR3 sequence (DNA): TGTGCCAGCCAGGGTGACGGGAGCACTGAAGCTTTCTTT.

The DNA for the CDR3 is TGTGCCAGCAGTCTGGGACTAGCGGGAGTGGAGACCCAGTACTTC. Amino acids: CASSLGLAGVETQYF. The gene calls are TRBV2 and TRBJ2-5, with 14 positions matching TRBD2. There are 15 residues in the CDR3. The V segment lost 5 bases and the J segment 5 bases; nucleotides outside the gene matches: 4. The germline V gene has CDR1 SNHLY and CDR2 FYNNEI.

The rearrangement links TRBV7-2 to TRBJ2-1, with D perhaps TRBD2 (6 bases). Germline CDR1 is SGHTA and CDR2 is FQGNSA. V lost 4 bases and J lost 4, with 14 bases in between. This CDR3 has 15 residues. Here the CDR3 reads CASSSEPGLYNEQFF. The CDR3 DNA follows: TGTGCCAGCAGCTCTGAACCGGGACTTTACAATGAGCAGTTCTTC.

The CDR3 here is CASSRREETQYF. Written as DNA, the CDR3 is TGTGCCAGCAGTAGGAGGGAAGAGACCCAGTACTTC. J is TRBJ2-5 and V is TRBV2, with a possible D match to TRBD2 (6 bases). The CDR3 length is 12 residues. From germline, CDR1 is SNHLY and CDR2 FYNNEI. Trimming pared 5 bases from V and 3 bases from J, leaving 7 bases between.

The chain is built from TRBV30 and TRBJ1-1; TRBD1 might be the D (6 bases). CDR3 length: 14 amino acids. The V gene's germline CDR1 is GTSNPN and CDR2 SVGIG (reference sequence). Trimming took off 0 bases at V and 1 base at J, with 9 bases between the two ends. This CDR3 is CAWSVEGENTEAFF. CDR3 bases: TGTGCCTGGAGTGTAGAGGGGGAGAACACTGAAGCTTTCTTT. The variable domain in full, completed from reference TRBV30 and TRBJ1-1, reads SQTIHQWPATLVQPVGSPLSLECTVEGTSNPNLYWYRQAAGRGLQLLFYSVGIGQISSEVPQNLSASRPQDRQFILSSKKLLLSDSGFYLCAWSVEGENTEAFFGQGTRLTVV.

Only a few counts were recorded for this clone. This chain joins TRBV18 and TRBJ1-6; D is possibly TRBD1 (5 bases). CDR3 size: 17 residues. Germline assignment: CDR1 KGHSH and CDR2 LQKENI. V was pared by 3 bases and J by 12 bases, with 24 bases between. The CDR3 DNA reads TGTGCCAGCTCACCCGCGTCATCGGACACGAGGACTCAACCCCTCCACTTT. It encodes CASSPASSDTRTQPLHF.

This chain links TRBV5-8 with TRBJ1-5, with D unclear. CDR1 is SGHTS and CDR2 is YDEGEE in the germline V gene. This CDR3 contains 15 residues. Trimming stripped 1 base from V and 2 bases from J, with 10 bases between. The CDR3 loop is CASSLWRDGNQPQHF. In DNA form, the CDR3 reads TGTGCCAGCAGCTTGTGGAGGGATGGCAATCAGCCCCAGCATTTT.

The rearrangement uses TRBV19 and TRBJ2-3, with 8 bases fitting TRBD2. From germline, CDR1 is LNHDA and CDR2 SQIVND (reference sequence). The CDR3 has 15 amino acids. V shed 5 bases and J 4 bases; nucleotides not matched to a gene: 8. The CDR3 sequence: CASSLAGGLADTQYF. DNA for the CDR3: TGTGCCAGTAGTCTGGCGGGGGGATTGGCAGATACGCAGTATTTT.

The chain uses TRBV29-1 and TRBJ2-3, with 8 nucleotides matching TRBD2. Germline V gene data show CDR1 as SQVTM and CDR2 as ANQGSEA. The V segment lost 5 bases and the J segment 2 bases; nucleotides outside the gene matches: 3. CDR3 length: 13 amino acids. CDR3 coding DNA: TGCAGCGTTAGGACTAGCCACACAGATACGCAGTATTTT. Translated: CSVRTSHTDTQYF.

The chain has TRBV2 and TRBJ2-5; maybe TRBD2 (6 bases). V gave up 7 bases and J gave up 2 bases, with 11 bases separating them. Germline assignment: CDR1 SNHLY and CDR2 FYNNEI. The CDR3 has 13 amino acids. The CDR3 DNA reads TGTGCCAGCATTCTAGCGTTTCAAGAGACCCAGTACTTC. It codes for CASILAFQETQYF.

Details on this clone: Other nucleotide sequences in the sample specify the same CDR3. The chain uses TRBV24-1 and TRBJ2-1; 11 bases line up with TRBD2. The J segment lost 3 bases and the V segment lost 4 bases, leaving 4 bases of the junction unmatched. This CDR3 region has 16 residues. Germline V gene lookup returns CDR1 KGHDR and CDR2 SFDVKD. The CDR3 region is CATSDLAGGNYNEQFF. CDR3 coding DNA: TGTGCCACCAGTGACTTAGCGGGAGGGAACTACAATGAGCAGTTCTTC.

This sequence joins TRBV18 and TRBJ2-7; D not resolved. Germline lookup yields CDR1 KGHSH and CDR2 LQKENI. The CDR3 has 13 residues. V lost 2 bases and J lost 5, with 10 bases in between. The CDR3 DNA reads as TGTGCCAGCTCACCAGGGGATCGGCACGAGCAGTACTTC. Its translation is CASSPGDRHEQYF.

CDR3 sequence reads: CASSRLDPYQETQYF. The CDR3 DNA follows: TGTGCCAGCAGTCGGCTAGACCCGTACCAAGAGACCCAGTACTTC. The gene calls are TRBV7-8 and TRBJ2-5; D is undetermined. In germline, CDR1 is SGHVS, CDR2 FQNEAQ. The CDR3 spans 15 residues. Deletions cut 6 bases from V and 0 bases from J, with 14 bases between.